Presented here are 11 T cell receptor beta chains from one specimen sequenced in a study of blood T cell repertoires in COVID-19. TCRdb keeps only in-frame clones here, not all; method: immunoSEQ multiplex PCR. Among a few hundred thousand clones listed, 70% to 90% were seen once. Sequenced material: PBMCs or T cells enriched from blood (not recorded which). The receptors here all came from a woman in her thirties who had recovered from COVID-19.

This chain connects TRBV11-1 to TRBJ2-1; 7 bases fit TRBD2. The germline gives CDR1 SGHAT, CDR2 FQDESV (reference sequence). The CDR3 length is 14 residues. The V and J ends lost 2 bases and 9 bases, in that order; junction bases with no gene match: 7. As DNA, the CDR3 is TGTGCCAGCAGCTTACGGGACTATGCCGGTGAGCAGTTCTTC. The encoded protein is CASSLRDYAGEQFF.

The chain links TRBV6-5 to TRBJ2-5, with TRBD1 as a possible D gene (6 bases). The CDR3 is 15 amino acids. CDR1 is MNHEY and CDR2 is SVGAGI in the germline V gene. V was clipped by 6 bases and J by 4 bases, with 18 bases between them. The CDR3 DNA reads TGTGCCAGCAGGGATACAGGGAACCTTCCAGAGACCCAGTACTTC. This translates into CASRDTGNLPETQYF.

This rearrangement joins TRBV9 to TRBJ1-6, with D perhaps matching TRBD1 (6 bases). V was cut by 1 base and J by 6 bases, with 8 bases left in between. From germline, CDR1 is SGDLS and CDR2 YYNGEE. The CDR3 totals 14 residues. The CDR3 sequence is CASSVQGRNSPLHF. CDR3 DNA: TGTGCCAGCAGCGTACAGGGGCGTAATTCACCCCTCCACTTT.

The chain carries TRBV30 and TRBJ2-7, with D possibly matching TRBD2 (5 bases). The CDR3 contains 13 residues. V was cut by 8 bases and J by 1 base, with 15 bases left in between. Germline loops: CDR1 GTSNPN, CDR2 SVGIG (reference sequence). CDR3 sequence reads: CAREGLGSYEQYF. CDR3 DNA: TGTGCCCGAGAGGGCCTGGGGTCCTACGAGCAGTACTTC.

In DNA, the CDR3 is TGTGCCAGCAGCTCCCTGGGGAGCTCCTACGAGCAGTACTTC. Translating it yields CASSSLGSSYEQYF. The chain has TRBV5-4 and TRBJ2-7; possible D gene TRBD2, 5 bases. V lost 3 bases and J 0 bases, leaving 10 bases between the germline ends. CDR3 length: 14 residues. The germline CDR1 and CDR2 sequences are SGHNT and YYREEE (reference sequence).

This chain connects TRBV27 to TRBJ2-1; 12 positions match TRBD2. Trimming cost V 6 bases and J 7 bases; bases outside gene matches: 7. CDR1 is MNHEY and CDR2 is SMNVEV in the germline V gene (reference sequence). The CDR3 has 15 amino acids. In DNA, the CDR3 is TGTGCCAGCAGGCCTAGCGGGGGGGTCAGGAATGAGCAGTTCTTC. It is translated as CASRPSGGVRNEQFF.

The chain has TRBV6-5 and TRBJ2-5; weak D call: TRBD1 (6 bases). This CDR3 contains 14 residues. V gave up 6 bases and J gave up 9 bases, with 20 bases separating them. CDR1 and CDR2 from the germline V gene are MNHEY and SVGAGI. The CDR3 protein is CASSPGQRLESQYF. In DNA, the CDR3 is TGTGCCAGCAGCCCCGGACAGAGGCTTGAGTCCCAGTACTTC.

The rearrangement links TRBV19 to TRBJ1-6; D perhaps matches TRBD1 (5 bases). Trimming took 7 bases from V and 9 from J, leaving 16 bases between them. The CDR3 is made up of 14 amino acids. Germline CDR1 reads LNHDA; CDR2 reads SQIVND (reference sequence). CDR3 DNA sequence: TGTGCCAGTACCGAGAGGCAGGGATCTTCACCCCTCCACTTT. This encodes CASTERQGSSPLHF.

In nucleotides, the CDR3 is TGTGCCAGCACCGACAAGAACACTGAAGCTTTCTTT. Protein product: CASTDKNTEAFF. The V gene is TRBV5-6, the J gene TRBJ1-1; D unclear. The germline gives CDR1 SGHDT, CDR2 YYEEEE. This CDR3 contains 12 residues. The V end lost 6 bases, the J end lost 1 base, and 7 bases lay between the germline ends.

The rearrangement links TRBV13 to TRBJ1-2; D remains unclear. V was clipped by 5 bases and J by 0 bases, with 13 bases between them. The CDR3 is 15 residues long. Germline V gene data show CDR1 as PRHDT and CDR2 as FYEKMQ (reference sequence). The CDR3 sequence: CASSTNPAANYGYTF. In DNA, the CDR3 is TGTGCCAGCAGCACCAACCCCGCGGCTAACTATGGCTACACCTTC.

The rearrangement uses TRBV2 and TRBJ1-5; D unresolved. The germline CDR1 and CDR2 sequences are SNHLY and FYNNEI. Deletions cut 7 bases from V and 3 bases from J, with 7 bases between. This CDR3 has 12 residues. CDR3 protein: CASNRHNQPQHF. The CDR3 bases are TGTGCCAGCAATAGACACAATCAGCCCCAGCATTTT.